This T cell receptor beta chain was identified during a study of response to subunit inactivated influenza vaccine. Points from the study as a whole: Each seasonal flu vaccination may recruit only limited new T cells, authors suggested.

Remarks on this clonotype: The antigen is not known.

The length of the CDR3 is 14 residues. Trimming left V 1 base short and J 3 bases short, with 10 bases between. Germline V lookup: CDR1 MGHRA, CDR2 YSYEKL. TCRdb fed the RT-PCR reads into MiXCR, producing one record per CDR3 protein. This table has some 850,000 distinct CDR3 sequences, 18% appearing once. The sequence was obtained from a man aged 50-60 years who received an inactivated influenza vaccine. This specimen consisted of PBMCs from blood, obtained around 5 days after vaccination. V gene TRBV4-1 combines with J gene TRBJ2-7; D gene ambiguous. The CDR3: CASSQGINSYEQYF. CDR3 nucleotides: TGCGCCAGCAGCCAAGGAATAAACAGCTACGAGCAGTACTTC.